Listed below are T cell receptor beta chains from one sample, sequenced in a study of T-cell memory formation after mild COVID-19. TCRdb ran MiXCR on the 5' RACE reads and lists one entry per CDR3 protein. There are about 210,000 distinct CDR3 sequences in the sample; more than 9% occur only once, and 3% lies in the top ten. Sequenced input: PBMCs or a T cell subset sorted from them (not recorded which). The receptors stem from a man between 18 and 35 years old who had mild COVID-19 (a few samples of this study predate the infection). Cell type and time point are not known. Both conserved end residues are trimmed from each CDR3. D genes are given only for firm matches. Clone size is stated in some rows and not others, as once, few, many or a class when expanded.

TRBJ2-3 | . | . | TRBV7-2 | ASSLRPSAGTDTQY
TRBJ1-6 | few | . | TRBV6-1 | ASSEGNSPLH
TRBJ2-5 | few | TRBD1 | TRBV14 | ASSPKRTTGRVQETQY
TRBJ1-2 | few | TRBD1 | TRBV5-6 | ASSPRTTGVYGYT
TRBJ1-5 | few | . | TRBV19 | ASSIWQGRNQPQH
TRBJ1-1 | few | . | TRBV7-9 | ASSLQTVTEAF
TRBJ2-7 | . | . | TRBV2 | ASRTTEGPYEQY
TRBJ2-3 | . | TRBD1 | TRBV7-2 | ASSLRHPGQGAGADTQY
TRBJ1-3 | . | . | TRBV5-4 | ASSESPSGNTIY
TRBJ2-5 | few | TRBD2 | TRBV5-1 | ASSLAGRAQETQY
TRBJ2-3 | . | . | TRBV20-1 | SALRTPHATDTQY
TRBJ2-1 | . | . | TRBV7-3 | ASSDGTYNEQF
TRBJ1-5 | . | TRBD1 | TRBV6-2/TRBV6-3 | ASSKIGTGTEYGANQPQH
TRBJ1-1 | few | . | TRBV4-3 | ASSQDWGGGSTEAF
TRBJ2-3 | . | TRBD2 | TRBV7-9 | ASRVEHGGARTDTQY
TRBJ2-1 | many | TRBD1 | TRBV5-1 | ASSPDREHEQF
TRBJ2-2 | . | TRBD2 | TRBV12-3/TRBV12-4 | ASRPRSGAGELF
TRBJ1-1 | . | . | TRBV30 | AGGRTSFMNTEAF
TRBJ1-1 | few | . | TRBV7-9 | ASSFRTALNTEAF
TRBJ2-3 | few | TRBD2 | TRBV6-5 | ASSYWLAGPTDTQY
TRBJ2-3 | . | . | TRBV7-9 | ASSLSVQGSADTQY
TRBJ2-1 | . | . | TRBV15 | ATSRAKDGYNEQF